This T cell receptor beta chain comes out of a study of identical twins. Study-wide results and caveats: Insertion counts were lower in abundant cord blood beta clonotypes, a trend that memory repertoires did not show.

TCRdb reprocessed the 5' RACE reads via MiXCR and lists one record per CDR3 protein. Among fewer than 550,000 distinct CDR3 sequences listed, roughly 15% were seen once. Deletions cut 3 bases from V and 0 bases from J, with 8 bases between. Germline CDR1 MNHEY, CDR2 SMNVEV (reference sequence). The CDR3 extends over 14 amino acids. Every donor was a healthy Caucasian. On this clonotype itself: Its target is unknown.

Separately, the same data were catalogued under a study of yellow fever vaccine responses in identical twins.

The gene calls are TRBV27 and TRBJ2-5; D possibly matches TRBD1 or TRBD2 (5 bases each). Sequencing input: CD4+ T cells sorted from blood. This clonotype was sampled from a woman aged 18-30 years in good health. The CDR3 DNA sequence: TGTGCCAGCAGTTTTTCGGGACACCAAGAGACCCAGTACTTC. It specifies CASSFSGHQETQYF.